This T cell receptor beta chain derives from a study of control samples from healthy donors and cancer patients. Sequenced by immunoSEQ multiplex PCR; TCRdb stores in-frame clones only, minus some. The profile shows over 110,000 clones, around nine tenths of them singletons. The CDR3 is made up of 16 amino acids. Germline loops: CDR1 LNHNV, CDR2 YYDKDF (reference sequence). The ends were cut back, 0 bases at V and 4 bases at J, with 13 bases in the middle. This clone appeared a few times. This TCR was sampled from a man in his thirties or forties in good health. Sequencing was done on a sample of blood. The chain couples TRBV15 to TRBJ1-5; TRBD1 might be the D (5 bases). CDR3 amino acids: CATSRDLGTSNQPQHF. Here the CDR3 DNA reads TGTGCCACCAGCAGAGATCTCGGGACGTCTAATCAGCCCCAGCATTTT.